This T cell receptor (beta chain) was identified in a study of blood T cells in healthy people across ages. Study-wide results and caveats: Naive T cell percentage showed a strong correlation with the diversity of TCR beta. The fall in TCR beta diversity per million T cells was roughly linear with age.

The CDR3 is 14 amino acids. V was clipped by 6 bases and J by 0 bases, with 10 bases between them. Germline assignment: CDR1 MNHNS and CDR2 SASEGT. To note about this clonotype: Its antigen is undetermined.

A second PCR of about 6 to 11 cycles used a sample-barcoded 5' primer and a J-beta primer mix. TCRdb independently ran MiXCR on the 5' RACE reads; one entry per CDR3 protein. The table records some 860,000 distinct CDR3 sequences, approximately 53% of them present only once. The sample consisted of blood. J is TRBJ2-3 and V is TRBV6-1, with D uncertain. This receptor was obtained from a man between 35 and 55 years old in good health. DNA of the CDR3: TGTGCCAGCAGCAGCGATTGGAGCACAGATACGCAGTATTTT. This gives the protein CASSSDWSTDTQYF.